One and the same sample provided the 11 T cell receptor beta chains below, sequenced in a study of TIL therapy for anti-PD-1-resistant metastatic lung cancer. Time point of the sample: pre-treatment sample, taken before nivolumab and TIL therapy. Tumor tissue came from excised metastases, mostly pleural nodules or supraclavicular lymph nodes. The immunoSEQ assay was v3. Using immunoSEQ multiplex PCR, the repertoire was profiled, and TCRdb retains in-frame clones only, with some absent. The repertoire holds about 25,000 clones, with around 70% as singletons. The starting material was tumor tissue, obtained at baseline. All receptors come from a person aged 30 to 80 with non-small cell lung cancer.

The gene calls are TRBV7-9 and TRBJ2-6; weak D call: TRBD2 (7 bases). The CDR3 consists of 18 residues. V was cut by 4 bases and J by 1 base, with 17 bases left in between. Germline V CDR1 and CDR2: SEHNR, FQNEAQ (reference sequence). The CDR3 reads CASSWGGHSVSGANVLTF. The CDR3 DNA sequence: TGTGCCAGCAGCTGGGGGGGACATTCCGTTTCTGGGGCCAACGTCCTGACTTTC.

The chain recombines TRBV6-4 with TRBJ2-3, with 7 bases identical to TRBD2. The CDR3 has 15 residues. V was clipped by 3 bases and J by 3 bases; unmatched bases: 6. Per germline, CDR1 MRHNA and CDR2 SNTAGT. CDR3 in DNA: TGTGCCAGCAGTGAAGGGACTACCGAGACAGATACGCAGTATTTT. Protein product: CASSEGTTETDTQYF.

The chain recombines TRBV7-9 with TRBJ2-5; perhaps TRBD2 as D (6 bases). The germline gives CDR1 SEHNR, CDR2 FQNEAQ (reference sequence). The CDR3 sequence is 15 residues long. Between the trimmed V and J ends, which lost 6 bases and 5 bases, there was a span of 19 bases. In DNA, the CDR3 is TGTGCCAGCAGGCCCCCCGACTGGAGGGAGGAGACCCAGTACTTC. Translating it yields CASRPPDWREETQYF.

This clone was seen more than once but under ten times. This chain connects TRBV29-1 to TRBJ2-7; 10 bases are a match to TRBD1. Germline CDR1 reads SQVTM; CDR2 reads ANQGSEA. The V segment lost 7 bases and the J segment 5 bases; nucleotides outside the gene matches: 8. The CDR3 totals 13 residues. CDR3 residues: CSDPGQGRHEQYF. The CDR3, as DNA: TGCAGCGACCCGGGACAGGGGAGGCACGAGCAGTACTTC.

This clone was counted a few times. The chain links TRBV2 to TRBJ2-7; perhaps TRBD2 as D (5 bases). V was cut by 7 bases and J by 6 bases, with 13 bases left in between. The CDR3 extends over 12 amino acids. The germline gives CDR1 SNHLY, CDR2 FYNNEI. The CDR3: CASTGDTPEQYF. The CDR3 nucleotides are TGTGCCAGCACCGGGGATACCCCCGAGCAGTACTTC.

The chain joins TRBV2 to TRBJ2-2, with 8 bases aligning to TRBD1. After removal of 9 bases from V and 4 bases from J, the junction contained 7 bases not matched to a gene. Germline V lookup: CDR1 SNHLY, CDR2 FYNNEI. There are 14 residues in the CDR3. The CDR3 DNA follows: TGTGCCAGGGCCTCCGGGACAGGCACCGGGGAGCTGTTTTTT. Translation: CARASGTGTGELFF.

V and J are TRBV13 and TRBJ2-7; D gene unclear. CDR1 is PRHDT, CDR2 FYEKMQ, per germline (reference sequence). The V gene lost 4 bases and the J gene lost 6 bases, with 16 bases spanning the gap. This CDR3 is 14 amino acids long. The CDR3 coding sequence is TGTGCCAGCAGCTCGGACGGACCCTGGGGCGAGCAGTACTTC. Protein: CASSSDGPWGEQYF.

This chain uses TRBV6-5 with TRBJ2-7; 9 nucleotides agree with TRBD2. Looked up from germline, CDR1 is MNHEY and CDR2 is SVGAGI. The CDR3 has 14 residues. V was clipped by 6 bases and J by 5 bases; unmatched bases: 8. CDR3 nucleotide sequence: TGTGCCAGCAGCCAGCAGCGGGGGGCTCACGAGCAGTACTTC. This sequence encodes CASSQQRGAHEQYF.

The chain joins TRBV27 to TRBJ2-7, with D tentatively TRBD1 (6 bases). The CDR3 runs to 14 residues. CDR1 is MNHEY, CDR2 SMNVEV, per germline (reference sequence). Trimming pared 5 bases from V and 3 bases from J, leaving 14 bases between. The CDR3 DNA is TGTGCCAGCAGTGCATACAGGGCCAACTACGAGCAGTACTTC. This gives the protein CASSAYRANYEQYF.

This chain joins TRBV7-6 and TRBJ2-3; D is possibly TRBD2 (5 bases). The germline V gene encodes CDR1 SGHVS and CDR2 FNYEAQ. Trimming left V 5 bases short and J 0 bases short, with 15 bases between. The CDR3 totals 16 residues. This CDR3 is CASSPSWRPSTDTQYF. In nucleotides, the CDR3 is TGTGCCAGCAGCCCTTCTTGGAGGCCTAGCACAGATACGCAGTATTTT.

This clone occurred once. This chain uses TRBV15 with TRBJ2-1; TRBD1 agrees at 12 bases. Trimming took 2 bases from V and 8 from J; bases not matched to a gene: 7. This CDR3 is built from 16 residues. Looked up from germline, CDR1 is LNHNV and CDR2 is YYDKDF (reference sequence). In nucleotides, the CDR3 is TGTGCCACCAGCAGAACGTCGGGACAGGGGGCCGATGAGCAGTTCTTC. Its protein product is CATSRTSGQGADEQFF.